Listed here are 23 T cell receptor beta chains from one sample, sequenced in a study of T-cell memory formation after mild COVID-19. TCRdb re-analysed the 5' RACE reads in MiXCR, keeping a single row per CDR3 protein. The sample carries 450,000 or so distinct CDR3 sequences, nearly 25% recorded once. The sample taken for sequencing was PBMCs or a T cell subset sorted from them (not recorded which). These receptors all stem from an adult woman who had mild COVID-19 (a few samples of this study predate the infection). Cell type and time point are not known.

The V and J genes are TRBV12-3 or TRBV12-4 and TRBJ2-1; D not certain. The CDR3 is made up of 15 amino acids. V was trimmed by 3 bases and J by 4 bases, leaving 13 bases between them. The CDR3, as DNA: TGTGCCAGCAGTTTTAGGCTATCCCATTACAATGAGCAGTTCTTC. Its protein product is CASSFRLSHYNEQFF.

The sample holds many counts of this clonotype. For the CDR3, the DNA is TGTGCCAGCAGACCTCTGAACACTGAAGCTTTCTTT. Protein sequence: CASRPLNTEAFF. This rearrangement joins TRBV12-3 or TRBV12-4 to TRBJ1-1, with D unclear. V lost 6 bases to trimming and J lost 0 bases, with 5 bases between them. The CDR3 loop spans 12 amino acids.

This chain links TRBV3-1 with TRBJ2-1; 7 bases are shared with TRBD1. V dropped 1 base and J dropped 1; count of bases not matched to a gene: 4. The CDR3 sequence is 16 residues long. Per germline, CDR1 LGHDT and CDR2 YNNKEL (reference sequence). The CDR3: CASSQGQGRSYNEQFF. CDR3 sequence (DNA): TGTGCCAGCAGCCAAGGACAGGGACGTTCCTACAATGAGCAGTTCTTC.

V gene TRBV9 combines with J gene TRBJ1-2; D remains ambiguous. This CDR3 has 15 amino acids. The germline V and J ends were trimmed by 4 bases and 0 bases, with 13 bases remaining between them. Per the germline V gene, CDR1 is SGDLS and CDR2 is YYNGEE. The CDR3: CASSSPTRSNYGYTF. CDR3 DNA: TGTGCCAGCAGCTCACCCACACGGTCTAACTATGGCTACACCTTC. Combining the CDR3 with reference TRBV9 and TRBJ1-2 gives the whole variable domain DSGVTQTPKHLITATGQRVTLRCSPRSGDLSVYWYQQSLDQGLQFLIQYYNGEERAKGNILERFSAQQFPDLHSELNLSSLELGDSALYFCASSSPTRSNYGYTFGSGTRLTVV.

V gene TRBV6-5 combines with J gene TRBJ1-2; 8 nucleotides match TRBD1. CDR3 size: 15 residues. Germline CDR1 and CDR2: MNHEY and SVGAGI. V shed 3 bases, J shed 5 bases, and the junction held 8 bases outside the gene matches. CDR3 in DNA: TGTGCCAGCAGTTATTCAGGGGGCGCTGGGTATGGCTACACCTTC. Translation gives CASSYSGGAGYGYTF.

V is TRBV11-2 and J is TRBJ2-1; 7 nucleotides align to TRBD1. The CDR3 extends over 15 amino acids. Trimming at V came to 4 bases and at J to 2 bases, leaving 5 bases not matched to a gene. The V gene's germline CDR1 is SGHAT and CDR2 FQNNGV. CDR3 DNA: TGTGCCAGCAGCTCCACGGGACAGACCTACAATGAGCAGTTCTTC. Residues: CASSSTGQTYNEQFF.

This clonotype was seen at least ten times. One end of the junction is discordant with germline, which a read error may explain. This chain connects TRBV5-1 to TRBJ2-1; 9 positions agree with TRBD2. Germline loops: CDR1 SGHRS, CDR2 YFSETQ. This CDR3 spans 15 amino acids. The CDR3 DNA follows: TGTGCCAGCAGTTTAGGGCTAGCGGGGAACAATGAGCAGTTCTTC. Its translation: CASSLGLAGNNEQFF.

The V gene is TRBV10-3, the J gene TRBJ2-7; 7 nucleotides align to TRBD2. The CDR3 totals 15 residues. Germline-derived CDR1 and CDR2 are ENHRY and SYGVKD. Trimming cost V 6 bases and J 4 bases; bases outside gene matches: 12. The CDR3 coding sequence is TGTGCCATCAGAGAAGCGGGGACCAACCCTTACGAGCAGTACTTC. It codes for CAIREAGTNPYEQYF.

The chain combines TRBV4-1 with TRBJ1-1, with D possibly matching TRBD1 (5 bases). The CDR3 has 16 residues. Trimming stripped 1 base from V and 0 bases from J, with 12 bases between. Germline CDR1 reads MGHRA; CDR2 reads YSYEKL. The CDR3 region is CASSQGPGLMNTEAFF. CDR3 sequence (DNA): TGCGCCAGCAGCCAAGGTCCGGGACTGATGAACACTGAAGCTTTCTTT.

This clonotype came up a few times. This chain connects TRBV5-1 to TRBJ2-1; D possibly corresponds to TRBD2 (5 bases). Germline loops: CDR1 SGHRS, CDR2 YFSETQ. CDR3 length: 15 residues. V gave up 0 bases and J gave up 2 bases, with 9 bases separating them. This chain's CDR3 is CASSLGELAYNEQFF. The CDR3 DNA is TGCGCCAGCAGCTTGGGGGAGTTGGCCTACAATGAGCAGTTCTTC. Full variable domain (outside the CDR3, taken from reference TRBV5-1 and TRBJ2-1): KAGVTQTPRYLIKTRGQQVTLSCSPISGHRSVSWYQQTPGQGLQFLFEYFSETQRNKGNFPGRFSGRQFSNSRSEMNVSTLELGDSALYLCASSLGELAYNEQFFGPGTRLTVL.

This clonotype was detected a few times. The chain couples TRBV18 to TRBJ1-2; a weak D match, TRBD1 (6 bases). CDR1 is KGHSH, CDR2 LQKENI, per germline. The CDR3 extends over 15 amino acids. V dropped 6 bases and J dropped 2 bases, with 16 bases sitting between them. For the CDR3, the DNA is TGTGCCAGCTCCTTAAACCGGGACATCAACTATGGCTACACCTTC. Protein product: CASSLNRDINYGYTF.

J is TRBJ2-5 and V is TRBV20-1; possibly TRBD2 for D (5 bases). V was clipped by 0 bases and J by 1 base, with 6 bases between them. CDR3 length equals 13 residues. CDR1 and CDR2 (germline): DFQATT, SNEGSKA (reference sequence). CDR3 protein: CSARERAQETQYF. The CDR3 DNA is TGCAGTGCTAGAGAGAGGGCCCAAGAGACCCAGTACTTC.

CDR3 DNA: TGTGCCAGCAGCTTAAACTTCGGGGATCAGATCAACTATGGCTACACCTTC. Amino acid sequence: CASSLNFGDQINYGYTF. The chain has TRBV7-9 and TRBJ1-2, with D unresolved. The germline CDR1 and CDR2 sequences are SEHNR and FQNEAQ (reference sequence). Trimming took 2 bases from V and 2 from J, leaving 18 bases between them. The CDR3 contains 17 residues.

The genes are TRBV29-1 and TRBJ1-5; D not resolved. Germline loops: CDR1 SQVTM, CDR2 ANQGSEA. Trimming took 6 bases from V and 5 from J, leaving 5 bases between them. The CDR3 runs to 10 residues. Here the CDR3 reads CSVAYQPQHF. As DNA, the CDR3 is TGCAGCGTCGCCTATCAGCCCCAGCATTTT.

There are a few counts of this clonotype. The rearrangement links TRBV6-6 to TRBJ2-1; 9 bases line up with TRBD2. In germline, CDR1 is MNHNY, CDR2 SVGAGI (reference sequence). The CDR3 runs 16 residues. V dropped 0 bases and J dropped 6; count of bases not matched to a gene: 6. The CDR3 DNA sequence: TGTGCCAGCAGTTACTCGCGGGGAGCGGGGGGCAATGAGCAGTTCTTC. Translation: CASSYSRGAGGNEQFF.

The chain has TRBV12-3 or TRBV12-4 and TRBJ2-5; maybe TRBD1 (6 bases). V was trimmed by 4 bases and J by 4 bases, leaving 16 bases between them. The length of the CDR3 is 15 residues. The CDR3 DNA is TGTGCCAGCAGTTCCTTACAGGGATTGCCAGAGACCCAGTACTTC. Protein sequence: CASSSLQGLPETQYF.

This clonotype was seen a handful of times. The CDR3 bases are TGTGCCAGCAGTGAACCGGGACAGGGTAAGCTCAATGAGCAGTTCTTC. Translating gives CASSEPGQGKLNEQFF. This chain uses TRBV3-1 with TRBJ2-1, with 9 bases fitting TRBD1. The germline gives CDR1 LGHDT, CDR2 YNNKEL (reference sequence). J was trimmed by 6 bases and V by 6 bases; bases with no gene match: 12. The CDR3 is 16 residues long.

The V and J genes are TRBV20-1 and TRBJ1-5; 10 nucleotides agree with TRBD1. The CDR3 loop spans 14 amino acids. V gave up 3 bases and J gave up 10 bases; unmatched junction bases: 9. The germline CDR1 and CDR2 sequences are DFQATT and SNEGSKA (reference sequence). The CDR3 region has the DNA TGCAGTGCTAGGGGGACAGGGGCATCCCTACCCCAGCATTTT. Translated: CSARGTGASLPQHF.

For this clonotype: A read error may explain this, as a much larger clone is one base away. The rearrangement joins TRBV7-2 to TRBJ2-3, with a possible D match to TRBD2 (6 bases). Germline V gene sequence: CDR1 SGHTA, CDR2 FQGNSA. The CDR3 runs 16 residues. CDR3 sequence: CAISLRPSAGTDTQYF. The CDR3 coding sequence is TGTGCCATCAGCTTACGACCTTCAGCGGGTACAGATACGCAGTATTTT.

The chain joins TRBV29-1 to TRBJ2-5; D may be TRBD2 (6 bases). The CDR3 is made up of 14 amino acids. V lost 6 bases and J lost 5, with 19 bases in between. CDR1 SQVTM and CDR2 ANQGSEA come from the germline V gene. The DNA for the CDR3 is TGCAGCGTCGGCCCCGGGAGATATCCCGAGACCCAGTACTTC. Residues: CSVGPGRYPETQYF.

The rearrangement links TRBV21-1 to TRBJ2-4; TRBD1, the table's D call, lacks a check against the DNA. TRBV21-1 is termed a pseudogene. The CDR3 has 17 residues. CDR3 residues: CASSKGTSGAMKNIQYF. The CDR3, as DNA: TGTGCCAGCAGCAAAGGGACGTCGGGGGCTATGAAAAACATTCAGTACTTC.

CDR3 sequence (DNA): TGTGCCAGCAGTCCTTCTAGCGTACTCTACGAGCAGTACTTC. Amino acids: CASSPSSVLYEQYF. The rearrangement joins TRBV5-6 to TRBJ2-7, with D possibly matching TRBD2 (6 bases). This CDR3 is 14 amino acids long. Looked up from germline, CDR1 is SGHDT and CDR2 is YYEEEE. V lost 5 bases to trimming and J lost 3 bases, with 15 bases between them.

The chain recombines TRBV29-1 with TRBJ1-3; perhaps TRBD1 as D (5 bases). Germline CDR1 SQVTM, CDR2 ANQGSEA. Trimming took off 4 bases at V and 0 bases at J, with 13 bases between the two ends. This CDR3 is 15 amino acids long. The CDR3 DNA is TGCAGCGTTGTACCTACAGGCCTCTCTGGAAACACCATATATTTT. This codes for CSVVPTGLSGNTIYF.